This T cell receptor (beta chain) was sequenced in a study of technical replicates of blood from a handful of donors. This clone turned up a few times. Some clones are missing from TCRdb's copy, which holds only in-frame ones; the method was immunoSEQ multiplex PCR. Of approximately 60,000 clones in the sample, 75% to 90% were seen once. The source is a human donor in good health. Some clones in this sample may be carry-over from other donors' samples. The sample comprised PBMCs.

The CDR3 DNA reads as TGTGCTAGTGGTTTGGGACTTACAGGGGGGACTGAAGCTTTCTTT. Its protein is CASGLGLTGGTEAFF. The chain has TRBV12-5 and TRBJ1-1, with 8 nucleotides matching TRBD1. With V trimmed by 1 base and J by 5 bases, 6 bases remained unmatched. The CDR3 spans 15 residues. Germline values: CDR1 LGHNT, CDR2 FRNRAP.